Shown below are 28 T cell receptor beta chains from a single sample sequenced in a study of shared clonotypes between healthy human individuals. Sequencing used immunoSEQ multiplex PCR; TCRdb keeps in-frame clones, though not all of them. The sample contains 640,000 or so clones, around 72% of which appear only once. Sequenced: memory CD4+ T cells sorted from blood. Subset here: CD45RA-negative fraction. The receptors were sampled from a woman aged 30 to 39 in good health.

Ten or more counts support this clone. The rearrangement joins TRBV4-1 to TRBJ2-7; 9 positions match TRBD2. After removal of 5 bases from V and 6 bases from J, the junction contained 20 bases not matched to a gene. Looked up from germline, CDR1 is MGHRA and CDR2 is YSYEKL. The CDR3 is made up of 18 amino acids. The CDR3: CASSKRVLAGEGETEQYF. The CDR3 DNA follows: TGCGCCAGCAGCAAACGGGTATTAGCGGGAGAAGGAGAAACCGAGCAGTACTTC.

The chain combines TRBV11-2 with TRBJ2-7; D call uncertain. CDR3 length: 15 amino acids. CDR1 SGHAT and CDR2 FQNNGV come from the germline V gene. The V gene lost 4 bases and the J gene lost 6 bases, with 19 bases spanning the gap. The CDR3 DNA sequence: TGTGCCAGCAGCTCGATCAACTTGGGGTCCGGCGAGCAGTACTTC. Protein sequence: CASSSINLGSGEQYF.

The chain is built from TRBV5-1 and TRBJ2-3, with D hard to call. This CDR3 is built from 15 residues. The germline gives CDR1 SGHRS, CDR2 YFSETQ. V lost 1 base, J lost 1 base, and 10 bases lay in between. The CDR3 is CASSLSWARTDTQYF. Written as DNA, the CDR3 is TGCGCCAGCAGCTTGTCCTGGGCCCGCACAGATACGCAGTATTTT.

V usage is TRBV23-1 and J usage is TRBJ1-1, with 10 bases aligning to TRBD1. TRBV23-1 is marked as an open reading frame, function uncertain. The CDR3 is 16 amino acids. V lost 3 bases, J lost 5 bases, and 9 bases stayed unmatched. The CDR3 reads CASSQAGTGDRTEAFF. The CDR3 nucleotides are TGCGCCAGCAGTCAGGCCGGGACAGGGGATAGGACTGAAGCTTTCTTT.

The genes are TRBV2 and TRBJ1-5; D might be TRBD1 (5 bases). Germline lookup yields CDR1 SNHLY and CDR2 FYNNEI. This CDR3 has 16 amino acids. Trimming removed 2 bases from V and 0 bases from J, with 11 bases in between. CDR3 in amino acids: CASSESRVYSNQPQHF. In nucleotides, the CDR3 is TGTGCCAGCAGTGAATCCAGGGTTTATAGCAATCAGCCCCAGCATTTT.

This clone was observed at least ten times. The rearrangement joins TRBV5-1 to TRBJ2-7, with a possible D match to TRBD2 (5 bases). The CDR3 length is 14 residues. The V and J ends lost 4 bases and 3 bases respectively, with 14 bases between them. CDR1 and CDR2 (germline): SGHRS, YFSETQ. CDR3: CASSEDLLGYEQYF. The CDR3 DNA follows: TGCGCCAGCAGCGAGGACTTGCTTGGCTACGAGCAGTACTTC.

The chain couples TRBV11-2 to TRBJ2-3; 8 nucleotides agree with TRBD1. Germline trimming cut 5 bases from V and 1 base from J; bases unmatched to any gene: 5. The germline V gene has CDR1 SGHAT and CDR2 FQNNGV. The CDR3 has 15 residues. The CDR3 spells CASSVGQGRTDTQYF. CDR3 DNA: TGTGCCAGCAGCGTCGGACAGGGCCGCACAGATACGCAGTATTTT.

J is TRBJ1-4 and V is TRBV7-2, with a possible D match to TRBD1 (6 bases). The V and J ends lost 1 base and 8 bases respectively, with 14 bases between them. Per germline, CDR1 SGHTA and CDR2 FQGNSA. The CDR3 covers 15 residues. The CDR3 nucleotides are TGTGCCAGCAGCTTAGACTCAGGGGCTAGCGAAAAACTGTTTTTT. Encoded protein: CASSLDSGASEKLFF. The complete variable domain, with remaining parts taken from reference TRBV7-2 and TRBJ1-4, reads GAGVSQSPSNKVTEKGKDVELRCDPISGHTALYWYRQSLGQGLEFLIYFQGNSAPDKSGLPSDRFSAERTGGSVSTLTIQRTQQEDSAVYLCASSLDSGASEKLFFGSGTQLSVL.

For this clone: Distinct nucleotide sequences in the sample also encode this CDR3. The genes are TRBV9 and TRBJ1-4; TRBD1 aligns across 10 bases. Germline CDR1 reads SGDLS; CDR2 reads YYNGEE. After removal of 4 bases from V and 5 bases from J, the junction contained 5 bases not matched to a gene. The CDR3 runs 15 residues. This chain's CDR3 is CASSSRTGGNEKLFF. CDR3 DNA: TGTGCCAGCAGCTCCCGGACAGGGGGAAATGAAAAACTGTTTTTT.

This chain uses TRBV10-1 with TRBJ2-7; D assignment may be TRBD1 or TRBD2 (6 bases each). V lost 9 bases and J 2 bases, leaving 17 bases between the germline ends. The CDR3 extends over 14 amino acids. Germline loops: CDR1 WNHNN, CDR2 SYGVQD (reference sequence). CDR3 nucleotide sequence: TGCGCCAGAGGGGGGACCCCGGGGGCCTACGAGCAGTACTTC. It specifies CARGGTPGAYEQYF.

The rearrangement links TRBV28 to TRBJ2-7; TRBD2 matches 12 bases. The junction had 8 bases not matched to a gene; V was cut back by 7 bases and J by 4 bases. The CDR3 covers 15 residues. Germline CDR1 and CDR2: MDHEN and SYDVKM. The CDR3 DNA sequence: TGTGCCAGCACGCCCCTAGCGGGAGGGTGGTACGAGCAGTACTTC. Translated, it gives CASTPLAGGWYEQYF.

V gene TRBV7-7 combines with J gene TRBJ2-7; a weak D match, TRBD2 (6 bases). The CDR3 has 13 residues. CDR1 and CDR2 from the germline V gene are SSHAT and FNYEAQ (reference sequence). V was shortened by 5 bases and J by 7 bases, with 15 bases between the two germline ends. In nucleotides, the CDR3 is TGTGCCAGCAGCGCCTCGCGGGGTCAAGAGCAGTACTTC. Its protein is CASSASRGQEQYF.

The CDR3 region has the DNA TGTGCCAGCACCCAGGGACAGACTATCTATGGCTACACCTTC. Residues: CASTQGQTIYGYTF. The genes are TRBV28 and TRBJ1-2; 7 bases map to TRBD1. After removal of 7 bases from V and 4 bases from J, the junction contained 9 bases not matched to a gene. The CDR3 is 14 residues long. Germline CDR1 reads MDHEN; CDR2 reads SYDVKM.

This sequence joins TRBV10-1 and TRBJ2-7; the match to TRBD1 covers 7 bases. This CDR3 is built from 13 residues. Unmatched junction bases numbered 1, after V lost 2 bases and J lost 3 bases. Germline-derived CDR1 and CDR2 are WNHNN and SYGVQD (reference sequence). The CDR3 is CASSERQGYEQYF. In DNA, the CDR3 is TGCGCCAGCAGTGAGCGACAGGGCTACGAGCAGTACTTC.

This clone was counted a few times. The chain's CDR3 is CASSTKSTGQGHGYTF. CDR3 nucleotide sequence: TGTGCCAGCAGTACAAAATCCACGGGACAGGGCCATGGCTACACCTTC. This sequence joins TRBV27 and TRBJ1-2; the match to TRBD1 covers 9 bases. The trim removed 5 bases at V and 6 bases at J, leaving 13 bases unmatched. This CDR3 has 16 residues. The germline V gene encodes CDR1 MNHEY and CDR2 SMNVEV (reference sequence).

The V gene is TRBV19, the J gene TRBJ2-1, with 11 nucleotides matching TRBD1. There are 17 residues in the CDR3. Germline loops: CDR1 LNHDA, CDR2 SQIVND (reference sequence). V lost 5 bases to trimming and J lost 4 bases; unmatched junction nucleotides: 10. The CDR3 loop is CASSVDSGTGGYNEQFF. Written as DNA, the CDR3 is TGTGCCAGTAGTGTTGATTCCGGGACAGGGGGATACAATGAGCAGTTCTTC. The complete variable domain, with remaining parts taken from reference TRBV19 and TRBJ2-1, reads DGGITQSPKYLFRKEGQNVTLSCEQNLNHDAMYWYRQDPGQGLRLIYYSQIVNDFQKGDIAEGYSVSREKKESFPLTVTSAQKNPTAFYLCASSVDSGTGGYNEQFFGPGTRLTVL.

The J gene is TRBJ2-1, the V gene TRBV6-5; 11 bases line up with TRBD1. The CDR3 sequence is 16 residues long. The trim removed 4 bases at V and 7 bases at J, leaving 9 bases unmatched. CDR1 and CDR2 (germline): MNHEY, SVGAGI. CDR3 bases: TGTGCCAGCAGTTCCACCGGGACAGGGGGTCGAAATGAGCAGTTCTTC. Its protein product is CASSSTGTGGRNEQFF.

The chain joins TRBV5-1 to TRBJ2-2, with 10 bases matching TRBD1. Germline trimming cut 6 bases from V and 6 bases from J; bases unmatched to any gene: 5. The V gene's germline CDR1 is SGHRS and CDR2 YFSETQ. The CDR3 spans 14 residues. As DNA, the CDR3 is TGCGCCAGCACGCCCGGACAGGGGGCCGGGGAGCTGTTTTTT. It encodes CASTPGQGAGELFF.

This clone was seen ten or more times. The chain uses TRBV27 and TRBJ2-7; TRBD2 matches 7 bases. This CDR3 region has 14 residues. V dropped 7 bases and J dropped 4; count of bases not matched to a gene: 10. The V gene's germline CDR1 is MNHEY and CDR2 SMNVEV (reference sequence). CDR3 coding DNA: TGTGCCAGCACCCCGCGGGGGAGGTTGTACGAGCAGTACTTC. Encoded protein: CASTPRGRLYEQYF.

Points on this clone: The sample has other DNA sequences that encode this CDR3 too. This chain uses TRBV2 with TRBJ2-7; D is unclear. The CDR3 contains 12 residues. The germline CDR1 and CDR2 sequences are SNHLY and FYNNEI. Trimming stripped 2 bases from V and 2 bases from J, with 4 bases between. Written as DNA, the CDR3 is TGTGCCAGCAGTGAATCGCCCTACGAGCAGTACTTC. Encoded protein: CASSESPYEQYF.

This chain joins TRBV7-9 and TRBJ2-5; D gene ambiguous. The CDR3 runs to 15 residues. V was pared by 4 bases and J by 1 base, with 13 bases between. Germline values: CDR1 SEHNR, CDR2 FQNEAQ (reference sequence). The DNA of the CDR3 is TGTGCCAGCAGCTCACATCTCACGTCCCAAGAGACCCAGTACTTC. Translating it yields CASSSHLTSQETQYF. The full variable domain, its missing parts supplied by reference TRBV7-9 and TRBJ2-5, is DTGVSQNPRHKITKRGQNVTFRCDPISEHNRLYWYRQTLGQGPEFLTYFQNEAQLEKSRLLSDRFSAERPKGSFSTLEIQRTEQGDSAMYLCASSSHLTSQETQYFGPGTRLLVL.

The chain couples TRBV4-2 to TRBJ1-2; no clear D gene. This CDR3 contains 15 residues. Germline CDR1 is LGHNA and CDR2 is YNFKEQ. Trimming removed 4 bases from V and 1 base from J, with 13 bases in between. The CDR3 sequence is CASSPHTGNNYGYTF. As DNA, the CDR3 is TGTGCCAGCAGCCCCCATACCGGGAATAACTATGGCTACACCTTC.

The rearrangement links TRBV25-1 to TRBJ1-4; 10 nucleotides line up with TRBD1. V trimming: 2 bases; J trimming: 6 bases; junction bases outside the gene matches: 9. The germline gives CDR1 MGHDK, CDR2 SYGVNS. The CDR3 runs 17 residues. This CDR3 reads CASSEGRGGTGDEKLFF. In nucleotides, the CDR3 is TGTGCCAGCAGTGAAGGTCGAGGGGGGACAGGGGATGAAAAACTGTTTTTT.

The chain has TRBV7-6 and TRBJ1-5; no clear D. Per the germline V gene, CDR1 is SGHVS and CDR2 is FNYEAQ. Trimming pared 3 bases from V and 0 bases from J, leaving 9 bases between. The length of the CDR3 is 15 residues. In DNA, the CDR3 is TGTGCCAGCAGCTTGCAGGCCTATAGCAATCAGCCCCAGCATTTT. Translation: CASSLQAYSNQPQHF.

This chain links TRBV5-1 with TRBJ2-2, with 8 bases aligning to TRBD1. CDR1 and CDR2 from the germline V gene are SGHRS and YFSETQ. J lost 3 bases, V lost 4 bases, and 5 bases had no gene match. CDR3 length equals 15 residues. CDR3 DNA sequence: TGCGCCAGCAGCCCACCAGGGGGCTACACCGGGGAGCTGTTTTTT. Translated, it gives CASSPPGGYTGELFF.

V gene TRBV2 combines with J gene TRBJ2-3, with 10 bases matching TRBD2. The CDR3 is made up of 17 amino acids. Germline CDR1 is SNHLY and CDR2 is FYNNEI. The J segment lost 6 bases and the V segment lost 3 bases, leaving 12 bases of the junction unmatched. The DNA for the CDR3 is TGTGCCAGCAGTGATAGGGCTAGCGGGAGACGATGGGATACGCAGTATTTT. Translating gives CASSDRASGRRWDTQYF.

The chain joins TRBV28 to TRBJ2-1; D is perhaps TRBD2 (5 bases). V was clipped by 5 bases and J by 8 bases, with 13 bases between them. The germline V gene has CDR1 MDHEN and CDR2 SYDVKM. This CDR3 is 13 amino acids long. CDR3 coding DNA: TGTGCCAGCAGTGCGGAGGTGGTAGATGAGCAGTTCTTC. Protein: CASSAEVVDEQFF.

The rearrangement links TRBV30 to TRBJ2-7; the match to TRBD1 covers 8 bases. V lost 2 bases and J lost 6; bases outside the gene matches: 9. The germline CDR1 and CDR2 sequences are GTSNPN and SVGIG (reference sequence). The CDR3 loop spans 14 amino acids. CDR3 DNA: TGTGCCTGGAGTAGGCCGGGACAGGAGGCCGAGCAGTACTTC. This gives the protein CAWSRPGQEAEQYF.